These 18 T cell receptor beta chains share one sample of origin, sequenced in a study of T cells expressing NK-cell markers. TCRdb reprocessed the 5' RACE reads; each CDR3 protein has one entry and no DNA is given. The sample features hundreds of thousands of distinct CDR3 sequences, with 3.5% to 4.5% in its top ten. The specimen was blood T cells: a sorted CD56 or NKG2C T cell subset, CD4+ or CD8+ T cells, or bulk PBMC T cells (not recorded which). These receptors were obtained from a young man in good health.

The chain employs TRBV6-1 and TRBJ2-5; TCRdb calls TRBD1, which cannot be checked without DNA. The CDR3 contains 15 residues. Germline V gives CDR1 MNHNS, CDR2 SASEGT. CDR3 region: CASSGGTGSQETQYF.

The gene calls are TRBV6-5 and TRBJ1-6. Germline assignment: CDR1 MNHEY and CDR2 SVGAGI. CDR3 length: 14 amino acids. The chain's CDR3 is CASSYNGQGSPLHF.

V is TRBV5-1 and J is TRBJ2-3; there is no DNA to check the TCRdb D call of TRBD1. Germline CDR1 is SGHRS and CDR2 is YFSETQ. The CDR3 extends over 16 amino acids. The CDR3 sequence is CATQVSGLGATDTQYF.

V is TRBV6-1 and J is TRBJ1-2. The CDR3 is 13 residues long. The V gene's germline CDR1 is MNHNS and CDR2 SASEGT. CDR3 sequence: CASRRTNRYGYTF.

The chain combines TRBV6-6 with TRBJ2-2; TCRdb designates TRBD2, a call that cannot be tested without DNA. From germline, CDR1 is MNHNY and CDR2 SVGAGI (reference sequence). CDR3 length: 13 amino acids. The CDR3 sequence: CASSPAFAGELFF.

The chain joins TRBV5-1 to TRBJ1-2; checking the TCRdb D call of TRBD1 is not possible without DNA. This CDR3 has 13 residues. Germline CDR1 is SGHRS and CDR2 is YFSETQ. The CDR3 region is CASSYLPGGGYTF. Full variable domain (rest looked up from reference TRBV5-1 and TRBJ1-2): KAGVTQTPRYLIKTRGQQVTLSCSPISGHRSVSWYQQTPGQGLQFLFEYFSETQRNKGNFPGRFSGRQFSNSRSEMNVSTLELGDSALYLCASSYLPGGGYTFGSGTRLTVV.

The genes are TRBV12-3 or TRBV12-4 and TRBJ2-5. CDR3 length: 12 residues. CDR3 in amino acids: CASKGNQETQYF.

This CDR3 reads CASSLGSGRAGNEQFF. The J gene is TRBJ2-1, the V gene TRBV12-3 or TRBV12-4; as DNA is missing, the TRBD2 call by TCRdb cannot be tested. This CDR3 is 16 amino acids long.

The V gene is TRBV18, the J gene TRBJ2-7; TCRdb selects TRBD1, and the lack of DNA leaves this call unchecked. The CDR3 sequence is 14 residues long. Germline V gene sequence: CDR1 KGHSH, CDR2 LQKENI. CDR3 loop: CASSSTGAGYEQYF.

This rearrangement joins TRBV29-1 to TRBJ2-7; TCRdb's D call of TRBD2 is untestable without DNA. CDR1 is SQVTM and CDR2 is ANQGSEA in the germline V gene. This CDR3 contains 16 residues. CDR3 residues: CSVVGTSGSPHYEQYF.

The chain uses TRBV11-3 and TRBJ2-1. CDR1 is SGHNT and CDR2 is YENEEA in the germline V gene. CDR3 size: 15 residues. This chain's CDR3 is CASSLSEVIYNEQFF.

CDR3 in amino acids: CASSRQAGGDNTGELFF. The genes are TRBV12-3 or TRBV12-4 and TRBJ2-2; checking the TCRdb D call of TRBD2 is not possible without DNA. There are 17 residues in the CDR3.

The CDR3 loop reads CASSQRDFSTDTQYF. V and J are TRBV28 and TRBJ2-3; TCRdb designates TRBD2, a call that cannot be tested without DNA. There are 15 residues in the CDR3. Germline V gene lookup returns CDR1 MDHEN and CDR2 SYDVKM.

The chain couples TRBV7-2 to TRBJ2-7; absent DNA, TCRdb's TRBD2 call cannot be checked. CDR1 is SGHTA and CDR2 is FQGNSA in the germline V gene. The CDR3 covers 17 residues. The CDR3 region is CASSRRTSGLGTYEQYF.

The CDR3: CASSSLAGGNEQFF. The V gene is TRBV7-7, the J gene TRBJ2-1; TCRdb picks TRBD2, but there is no DNA to check that call. The CDR3 contains 14 residues. Per germline, CDR1 SSHAT and CDR2 FNYEAQ (reference sequence).

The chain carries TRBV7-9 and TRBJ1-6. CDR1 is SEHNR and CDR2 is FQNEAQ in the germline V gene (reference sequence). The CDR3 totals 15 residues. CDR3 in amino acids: CASSRMGQSNSPLHF.

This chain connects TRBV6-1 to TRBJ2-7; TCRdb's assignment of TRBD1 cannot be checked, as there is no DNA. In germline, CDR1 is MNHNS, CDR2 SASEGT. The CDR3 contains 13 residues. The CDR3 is CASSGGSAYEQYF.

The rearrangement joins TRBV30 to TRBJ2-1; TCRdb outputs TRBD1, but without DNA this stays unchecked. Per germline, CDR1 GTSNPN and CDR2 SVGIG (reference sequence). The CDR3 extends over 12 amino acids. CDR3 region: CAWRPGVSEQFF.